The 6 T cell receptor beta chains below were found in one sample sequenced in a study of T-cell memory formation after mild COVID-19. TCRdb analysed the 5' RACE reads with MiXCR anew, one entry per CDR3 protein. This sample has under 35,000 distinct CDR3 sequences; roughly 15% occur once, and the top ten carry over 1.1%. Sequencing was performed on PBMCs or a T cell subset sorted from them (not recorded which). The receptors were gathered from an adult who had mild COVID-19 (a few samples of this study predate the infection). Cell type and time point are not known.

This clonotype was seen ten or more times. The chain links TRBV20-1 to TRBJ2-7; TRBD2 might be the D (5 bases). Trimming took off 4 bases at V and 1 base at J, with 11 bases between the two ends. This CDR3 comprises 13 residues. Germline CDR1 DFQATT, CDR2 SNEGSKA (reference sequence). CDR3 nucleotide sequence: TGCAGTGCTACCCGTAGCGTTTCCTACGAGCAGTACTTC. It yields the protein CSATRSVSYEQYF.

In this sample, this clonotype turned up a few times. The rearrangement joins TRBV7-2 to TRBJ1-1; D gene ambiguous. CDR1 SGHTA and CDR2 FQGNSA come from the germline V gene. The CDR3 length is 14 residues. Trimming took 5 bases from V and 2 from J, leaving 12 bases between them. In DNA form, the CDR3 reads TGTGCCAGCAGCCGCTTCTCCCCCAACACTGAAGCTTTCTTT. Translating gives CASSRFSPNTEAFF.

This clonotype was recorded many times. The genes are TRBV7-2 and TRBJ2-7; TRBD2 matches at 8 bases. This CDR3 region has 19 residues. V was clipped by 0 bases and J by 3 bases; unmatched bases: 16. In germline, CDR1 is SGHTA, CDR2 FQGNSA. CDR3 residues: CASSLAVGSGILSDYEQYF. CDR3 DNA: TGTGCCAGCAGCTTAGCAGTGGGTAGCGGGATTTTATCGGACTACGAGCAGTACTTC.

As DNA, the CDR3 is TGTGCCAGCAAACCTCAGGGGGCCGGGACCAACGTCCTGACTTTC. Translation gives CASKPQGAGTNVLTF. V usage is TRBV7-8 and J usage is TRBJ2-6; the match to TRBD1 covers 8 bases. Germline CDR1 SGHVS, CDR2 FQNEAQ. The J segment lost 8 bases and the V segment lost 7 bases, leaving 10 bases of the junction unmatched. The CDR3 contains 15 residues. Full variable domain (outside the CDR3, taken from reference TRBV7-8 and TRBJ2-6): GAGVSQSPRYKVAKRGQDVALRCDPISGHVSLFWYQQALGQGPEFLTYFQNEAQLDKSGLPSDRFFAERPEGSVSTLKIQRTQQEDSAVYLCASKPQGAGTNVLTFGAGSRLTVL.

This clonotype turned up a few times. V is TRBV7-3 and J is TRBJ2-1, with D unclear. Germline-derived CDR1 and CDR2 are SGHTA and FQGTGA. Between the trimmed V and J ends, which lost 5 bases and 6 bases, there was a span of 11 bases. The CDR3 length is 13 residues. The CDR3 nucleotides read TGTGCCAGCAGCCTCGAACGGTCCAATGAGCAGTTCTTC. It is translated as CASSLERSNEQFF.

In this sample, this clonotype is medium-sized. This chain connects TRBV10-3 to TRBJ1-2, with 11 bases matching TRBD1. The CDR3 has 16 residues. The ends lost 0 bases at V and 4 bases at J; junction bases unmatched: 4. Germline V lookup: CDR1 ENHRY, CDR2 SYGVKD. CDR3 sequence reads: CAISESRTGGTYGYTF. CDR3 coding DNA: TGTGCCATCAGTGAGTCGAGGACAGGGGGCACCTATGGCTACACCTTC.